This T cell receptor (beta chain) was identified during a study of T cells after yellow fever vaccination (dated by TCRdb to the late 2010s). For the study in its entirety: Libraries from fractions with low cell numbers were prepared with the SMART-Seq v4 Ultra Low Input RNA kit. To follow T-cell clones before and after both primary and booster YFV17D yellow fever vaccination, bulk TCR alpha and beta repertoires underwent longitudinal sequencing. Two healthy male donors, one aged 18 to 30 and one aged 30 to 40 years, made up the cohort. Blood was drawn at multiple timepoints before and after primary and secondary immunization, with bulk PBMC replicates and cell subsets isolated. What the authors observed across the whole study: Most clones expanded after primary vaccination were re-detected after the booster (almost 98% of CD4 and around 86% of CD8), suggesting broad memory maintenance. The study included only two donors, which limits how far the findings can be generalized. A small fraction of clonotypes showed up in both the CD4 and CD8 compartments, probably as a result of convergent recombination. Computational filtering was required because FACS-sorted repertoires could contain abundant contaminating clonotypes from the bulk population. The secondary T-cell response was found to be weaker but faster than the primary response, with a peak reached on day 5 rather than on day 15.

Of note for this clonotype: Its antigen has not been determined. Per-nucleotide qualities are absent, and no much larger clonotype sits a single base away.

Reading the label with the study, this specimen's treatment or condition is: live attenuated yellow fever vaccine strain. At every blood-draw timepoint, two biological replicates of bulk PBMCs were collected. A standard Ficoll-Paque protocol was used to isolate PBMCs from peripheral blood. TriZol was used to extract RNA from bulk PBMCs, from CD4 and CD8 fractions, and from dextramer-positive and dextramer-negative fractions. V gives up 6 bases and J gives up 8 bases, and the segment between their germline ends measures 16 bases. The CDR3, from cysteine to phenylalanine, totals 13 residues. The kept DNA is CDR3 alone, 39 bases in frame from the first base. The sequencer was an Illumina NovaSeq 6000. TCR cDNA was synthesized by 5'RACE template switching, through which a universal primer site and unique molecular identifiers were introduced. Priming of cDNA synthesis was performed from both the TCR alpha and TCR beta constant segments. Two PCR steps were used to amplify libraries, with sample barcodes and sequencing adapters being added in the second step. Sequencing of libraries was done on Illumina HiSeq 2500 (2x100 bp) or NovaSeq (2x150 bp). The original methods were these. MIGEC handled demultiplexing of reads and collapsing into UMI consensus sequences, while MiXCR performed V(D)J alignment. Vaccine-responding clonotypes were identified with edgeR using replicate PBMC samples, with FDR below 0.01 and a log2 fold change above 5 up to day 15 being required. Each bulk clonotype received a CD4 or CD8 identity based on whether the sequenced CD4 or CD8 repertoire contained that clonotype at higher abundance. Using fastp at Q25 and MiXCR, TCRdb reprocessed the public reads and kept productive beta chains. Every CDR3 protein is listed once, alongside the most common genes and DNA of its rows. The V and J calls come from TCRdb's annotation, not from the publication. In all, the sample holds 250,000 to 350,000 distinct CDR3 sequences, and 3.5% to 4.5% of those were seen once. The top ten hold roughly a fifth of the sample.

The receptor chain draws on TRBV12-3 or TRBV12-4 and TRBJ1-2; confidence is insufficient to name the D gene. This clonotype was sampled from a man aged 18 to 30 who received the YFV17D yellow fever vaccine. The sequenced sample was PBMCs, obtained 15 days after the yellow fever booster vaccination. Here the CDR3 is given as CASRVTTSEGYTF. The sequenced DNA: TGTGCCAGCAGAGTGACCACCTCGGAGGGCTACACCTTC.